Presented here are 30 T cell receptor beta chains from one specimen sequenced in a study of CD8+ T cells in alopecia areata. Once RNA had been extracted, it was reverse transcribed into cDNA to act as the sequencing template. Only in-frame clones appear in the TCRdb table, and some are missing; sequencing was by immunoSEQ multiplex PCR. The table includes some 200,000 clones, around three fifths detected once. The sample was CD8+ T cells sorted from blood. These receptor sequences come from a human donor in good health.

This clone was counted between two and nine times. The chain has TRBV7-2 and TRBJ1-1; D is unclear. Trimming took off 5 bases at V and 11 bases at J, with 12 bases between the two ends. There are 11 residues in the CDR3. Germline assignment: CDR1 SGHTA and CDR2 FQGNSA. The CDR3, as DNA: TGTGCCAGCAGCGACTCCCCCGGGGCTTTCTTT. It encodes CASSDSPGAFF.

The chain employs TRBV6-1 and TRBJ1-6; D is perhaps TRBD1 (5 bases). CDR3 size: 11 residues. CDR1 is MNHNS, CDR2 SASEGT, per germline. V lost 10 bases to trimming and J lost 18 bases, with 19 bases between them. CDR3 amino acids: CATTGTNGNHF. In DNA, the CDR3 is TGTGCCACCACGGGGACCAACGGAAACCACTTT.

V gene TRBV15 combines with J gene TRBJ1-2; the D is unclear. The CDR3 has 14 residues. Between the trimmed V and J ends, which lost 5 bases and 5 bases, there was a span of 15 bases. The germline CDR1 and CDR2 sequences are LNHNV and YYDKDF (reference sequence). CDR3 sequence reads: CATSGLGREYGYTF. In DNA form, the CDR3 reads TGTGCCACCAGCGGCCTCGGACGGGAATATGGCTACACCTTC.

V and J are TRBV29-1 and TRBJ2-7, with 12 positions matching TRBD1. After removal of 3 bases from V and 2 bases from J, the junction contained 5 bases not matched to a gene. CDR1 is SQVTM, CDR2 ANQGSEA, per germline. The CDR3 is 15 amino acids. CDR3: CSVDGTGGDTYEQYF. CDR3 in DNA: TGCAGCGTTGACGGGACAGGGGGCGATACCTACGAGCAGTACTTC.

This clone was seen more than once but under ten times. The chain is built from TRBV29-1 and TRBJ2-7; 7 nucleotides align to TRBD1. Germline V gene sequence: CDR1 SQVTM, CDR2 ANQGSEA. CDR3 length: 14 residues. Trimming took 0 bases from V and 5 from J; bases not matched to a gene: 7. CDR3 residues: CSVEDLTGHDEQYF. The CDR3 DNA is TGCAGCGTTGAAGATTTGACAGGGCACGACGAGCAGTACTTC.

The V gene is TRBV27, the J gene TRBJ1-2; a possible D gene is TRBD1 (5 bases). V was shortened by 2 bases and J by 7 bases, with 20 bases between the two germline ends. The germline gives CDR1 MNHEY, CDR2 SMNVEV (reference sequence). This CDR3 has 16 amino acids. CDR3 sequence: CASSLRSNDVRGGYTF. For the CDR3, the DNA is TGTGCCAGCAGTTTAAGGTCGAACGACGTAAGGGGTGGCTACACCTTC.

The rearrangement joins TRBV4-1 to TRBJ1-5; possible D gene TRBD1, 6 bases. V lost 0 bases to trimming and J lost 4 bases, with 10 bases between them. Looked up from germline, CDR1 is MGHRA and CDR2 is YSYEKL. There are 15 residues in the CDR3. CDR3 in DNA: TGCGCCAGCAGCCAAGATTGGGGGGCTAATCAGCCCCAGCATTTT. Translation gives CASSQDWGANQPQHF.

The table lists this clone with a count of one. This chain connects TRBV30 to TRBJ1-5; D perhaps matches TRBD1 (5 bases). The V end lost 0 bases, the J end lost 4 bases, and 13 bases lay between the germline ends. The CDR3 spans 15 residues. The V gene's germline CDR1 is GTSNPN and CDR2 SVGIG (reference sequence). CDR3 sequence (DNA): TGTGCCTGGAGTGTACTTGGGACGGCGAATCAGCCCCAGCATTTT. Protein product: CAWSVLGTANQPQHF.

This clone was detected only a few times. The CDR3 nucleotides are TGTGCCAGCAGCCAGGACGGAAACATTCAGTACTTC. This codes for CASSQDGNIQYF. The chain has TRBV7-9 and TRBJ2-4; no firm D call. Germline loops: CDR1 SEHNR, CDR2 FQNEAQ (reference sequence). This CDR3 spans 12 amino acids. Deletions cut 5 bases from V and 6 bases from J, with 8 bases between.

This clone was picked up a small number of times. V and J are TRBV29-1 and TRBJ1-2, with D possibly TRBD1 on 5 matching bases. CDR3 length equals 12 residues. Germline loops: CDR1 SQVTM, CDR2 ANQGSEA. The CDR3: CSGGTENYGYTF. DNA for the CDR3: TGCAGTGGGGGGACGGAAAACTATGGCTACACCTTC.

The chain employs TRBV19 and TRBJ1-5; the D gene is possibly TRBD1 (5 bases). Germline V gene sequence: CDR1 LNHDA, CDR2 SQIVND (reference sequence). V was pared by 8 bases and J by 4 bases, with 12 bases between. There are 13 residues in the CDR3. The CDR3 reads CASAWGENQPQHF. The DNA of the CDR3 is TGTGCCAGTGCGTGGGGCGAAAATCAGCCCCAGCATTTT.

V usage is TRBV4-1 and J usage is TRBJ1-4, with D perhaps matching TRBD1 (5 bases). Trimming stripped 3 bases from V and 7 bases from J, with 18 bases between. Germline V gene sequence: CDR1 MGHRA, CDR2 YSYEKL. The CDR3 contains 16 residues. CDR3: CASSQAWGDVTEKLFF. CDR3 nucleotides: TGCGCCAGCAGCCAGGCCTGGGGGGATGTTACTGAAAAACTGTTTTTT.

The chain links TRBV29-1 to TRBJ2-1; 14 positions agree with TRBD2. With 7 bases clipped from V and 6 bases from J, the junction kept 5 bases outside the gene matches. CDR1 SQVTM and CDR2 ANQGSEA come from the germline V gene. CDR3 size: 14 residues. The CDR3 here is CSAIGLAGGNEQFF. For the CDR3, the DNA is TGCAGCGCGATAGGACTAGCGGGGGGCAATGAGCAGTTCTTC.

This chain connects TRBV6-5 to TRBJ1-1; D ambiguous. Trimming shortened V by 7 bases and J by 0 bases, and 12 bases separated the two germline ends. Germline CDR1 MNHEY, CDR2 SVGAGI. The CDR3 runs to 14 residues. The CDR3 DNA reads TGTGCCAGCAACGAGGGTAGGATGAACACTGAAGCTTTCTTT. Translation: CASNEGRMNTEAFF.

This clone is a singleton in its sample. The chain carries TRBV6-5 and TRBJ1-2, with 7 bases lining up with TRBD1. Germline V CDR1 and CDR2: MNHEY, SVGAGI. The CDR3 covers 12 residues. J gave up 8 bases and V 4 bases, and 4 bases lay outside the gene matches. CDR3 protein: CASSSDRVGYTF. CDR3 coding DNA: TGTGCCAGCAGTTCCGACAGGGTGGGCTACACCTTC.

The V gene is TRBV5-1, the J gene TRBJ2-1; D may be TRBD1 (6 bases). The CDR3 consists of 12 residues. The V gene's germline CDR1 is SGHRS and CDR2 YFSETQ. V shed 5 bases and J shed 7 bases, with 10 bases lying between them. The chain's CDR3 is CASSVDRNEQFF. The CDR3 DNA reads TGCGCCAGCAGTGTTGACAGGAATGAGCAGTTCTTC.

V and J are TRBV19 and TRBJ2-3; 8 bases are a match to TRBD2. Germline V lookup: CDR1 LNHDA, CDR2 SQIVND (reference sequence). The length of the CDR3 is 15 residues. J lost 2 bases, V lost 6 bases, and 7 bases had no gene match. The CDR3 loop reads CASRVTTSDTDTQYF. CDR3 nucleotides: TGTGCCAGTAGAGTAACGACTAGCGACACAGATACGCAGTATTTT.

This clone occurred once. Distinct nucleotide sequences in the sample also encode this CDR3. The rearrangement links TRBV5-4 to TRBJ1-2; TRBD1 matches 8 bases. Germline assignment: CDR1 SGHNT and CDR2 YYREEE (reference sequence). The CDR3 is 14 amino acids. V dropped 3 bases and J dropped 3; count of bases not matched to a gene: 4. The CDR3 sequence is CASSSGQGDYGYTF. The DNA of the CDR3 is TGTGCCAGCAGCTCAGGACAGGGAGACTATGGCTACACCTTC.

The chain employs TRBV9 and TRBJ2-3; the D is unclear. The ends were cut back, 0 bases at V and 0 bases at J, with 11 bases in the middle. This CDR3 has 16 amino acids. Germline V CDR1 and CDR2: SGDLS, YYNGEE. Written as DNA, the CDR3 is TGTGCCAGCAGCGTAGCTGGCAGACCTAGCACAGATACGCAGTATTTT. It yields the protein CASSVAGRPSTDTQYF. The variable domain in full, completed from reference TRBV9 and TRBJ2-3, reads DSGVTQTPKHLITATGQRVTLRCSPRSGDLSVYWYQQSLDQGLQFLIQYYNGEERAKGNILERFSAQQFPDLHSELNLSSLELGDSALYFCASSVAGRPSTDTQYFGPGTRLTVL.

This rearrangement joins TRBV6-6 to TRBJ2-3; 8 positions match TRBD2. This CDR3 has 15 residues. V trimming: 2 bases; J trimming: 1 base; junction bases outside the gene matches: 2. Germline V lookup: CDR1 MNHNY, CDR2 SVGAGI (reference sequence). CDR3 coding DNA: TGTGCCAGCAGTTACGGGCGGGGGGGCACAGATACGCAGTATTTT. Translated, it gives CASSYGRGGTDTQYF.

The count of this clone is one. The chain has TRBV2 and TRBJ2-3; TRBD2 is a possible D gene (6 bases). This CDR3 is 12 amino acids long. V lost 6 bases, J lost 2 bases, and 6 bases lay in between. Germline V gives CDR1 SNHLY, CDR2 FYNNEI. The CDR3 DNA is TGTGCCAGCAGGGACTACACAGATACGCAGTATTTT. Translated, it gives CASRDYTDTQYF. The variable domain in full, with the rest retrieved from reference TRBV2 and TRBJ2-3, is EPEVTQTPSHQVTQMGQEVILRCVPISNHLYFYWYRQILGQKVEFLVSFYNNEISEKSEIFDDQFSVERPDGSNFTLKIRSTKLEDSAMYFCASRDYTDTQYFGPGTRLTVL.

This clone was counted a few times. Written as DNA, the CDR3 is TGTGCCAGCAGAAGGGAAGGGGACATTCAGTACTTC. It codes for CASRREGDIQYF. The chain has TRBV2 and TRBJ2-4, with D possibly matching TRBD1 (5 bases). Trimming took 6 bases from V and 8 from J, leaving 11 bases between them. CDR1 and CDR2 from the germline V gene are SNHLY and FYNNEI. The CDR3 contains 12 residues.

This clone was counted only a few times. The J gene is TRBJ1-2, the V gene TRBV5-1, with no clear D. Trimming removed 3 bases at V and 5 bases at J, with 14 bases between. This CDR3 region has 14 residues. Germline lookup yields CDR1 SGHRS and CDR2 YFSETQ. The CDR3 loop is CASSWSGGAYGYTF. The CDR3, as DNA: TGCGCCAGCAGCTGGTCCGGAGGAGCATATGGCTACACCTTC.

This clone was found a few times. This chain connects TRBV28 to TRBJ2-7; the D gene is possibly TRBD1 (6 bases). Trimming pared 4 bases from V and 1 base from J, leaving 8 bases between. This CDR3 region has 13 residues. Germline-derived CDR1 and CDR2 are MDHEN and SYDVKM. CDR3 residues: CASSSTGSYEQYF. CDR3 in DNA: TGTGCCAGCAGTTCGACAGGTTCCTACGAGCAGTACTTC.

This clone was found a few times. This sequence joins TRBV6-6 and TRBJ2-3, with D tentatively TRBD1 (6 bases). Trimming took 6 bases from V and 2 from J, leaving 15 bases between them. CDR3 size: 15 residues. Germline V gene data show CDR1 as MNHNY and CDR2 as SVGAGI (reference sequence). The CDR3 nucleotides are TGTGCCAGCAGGGGACAAGAAGGGCACACAGATACGCAGTATTTT. Translated: CASRGQEGHTDTQYF.

This chain connects TRBV30 to TRBJ1-5; tentative D call: TRBD1 (5 bases). This CDR3 contains 16 residues. The V gene lost 0 bases and the J gene lost 2 bases, with 14 bases spanning the gap. In germline, CDR1 is GTSNPN, CDR2 SVGIG (reference sequence). The CDR3 here is CAWSVQRGVGNQPQHF. CDR3 bases: TGTGCCTGGAGTGTTCAGCGAGGGGTTGGCAATCAGCCCCAGCATTTT.

V gene TRBV6-5 combines with J gene TRBJ1-5; a weak D match, TRBD1 (6 bases). This CDR3 spans 14 amino acids. Trimming left V 2 bases short and J 5 bases short, with 10 bases between. In germline, CDR1 is MNHEY, CDR2 SVGAGI. The chain's CDR3 is CASSYRAGDQPQHF. CDR3 nucleotide sequence: TGTGCCAGCAGTTACCGGGCAGGGGATCAGCCCCAGCATTTT.

The chain links TRBV11-2 to TRBJ1-1, with TRBD1 matching 8 bases. This CDR3 is built from 16 residues. The germline V gene encodes CDR1 SGHAT and CDR2 FQNNGV. V was pared by 4 bases and J by 1 base, with 8 bases of the junction left unmatched. The CDR3 nucleotides are TGTGCCAGCAGCTCCCCCAGGACAGGGAGGAACACTGAAGCTTTCTTT. Encoded protein: CASSSPRTGRNTEAFF.

The V gene is TRBV4-1, the J gene TRBJ2-7; 9 bases match TRBD1. Germline CDR1 is MGHRA and CDR2 is YSYEKL. J lost 3 bases, V lost 3 bases, and 6 bases had no gene match. The CDR3 loop spans 15 amino acids. CDR3 nucleotide sequence: TGCGCCAGCAGCCAGGACAGGGGACCATACTACGAGCAGTACTTC. It codes for CASSQDRGPYYEQYF.

Here the CDR3 reads CSVATGTVYGYTF. CDR3 DNA sequence: TGCAGCGTGGCCACCGGGACGGTCTATGGCTACACCTTC. The chain joins TRBV29-1 to TRBJ1-2, with D perhaps matching TRBD1 (5 bases). V lost 6 bases and J 4 bases, leaving 15 bases between the germline ends. The CDR3 has 13 amino acids. Looked up from germline, CDR1 is SQVTM and CDR2 is ANQGSEA. Variable domain in full (rest from reference TRBV29-1 and TRBJ1-2): SAVISQKPSRDICQRGTSLTIQCQVDSQVTMMFWYRQQPGQSLTLIATANQGSEATYESGFVIDKFPISRPNLTFSTLTVSNMSPEDSSIYLCSVATGTVYGYTFGSGTRLTVV.